The 9 T cell receptor beta chains below all came from one sample that was sequenced in a study of blood T cell repertoires in COVID-19. TCRdb's copy holds only in-frame clones and misses some; the assay was immunoSEQ multiplex PCR. The sample lists roughly 80,000 clones, around 86% occurring once. Sequences were obtained from peripheral blood. The receptors originated from a man aged 80 or over with acute or convalescent COVID-19.

The J gene is TRBJ2-5, the V gene TRBV14; unclear D gene. The CDR3 has 14 amino acids. V lost 1 base and J 5 bases, leaving 11 bases between the germline ends. Germline V gene data show CDR1 as SGHDN and CDR2 as FVKESK. CDR3 DNA: TGTGCCAGCAGCCAAGGCGCGCGATCGGAGACCCAGTACTTC. It translates to CASSQGARSETQYF.

The chain couples TRBV2 to TRBJ1-1, with 7 bases fitting TRBD1. CDR3 length: 14 amino acids. Germline assignment: CDR1 SNHLY and CDR2 FYNNEI. Germline trimming cut 6 bases from V and 5 bases from J; bases unmatched to any gene: 9. This CDR3 is CASRLTGTATEAFF. The CDR3, as DNA: TGTGCCAGCAGATTAACCGGGACAGCTACTGAAGCTTTCTTT.

The rearrangement uses TRBV2 and TRBJ2-7; unclear D gene. The CDR3 has 11 residues. The ends were cut back, 3 bases at V and 3 bases at J, with 3 bases in the middle. Germline CDR1 is SNHLY and CDR2 is FYNNEI. The chain's CDR3 is CASSDNYEQYF. The CDR3 DNA sequence: TGTGCCAGCAGTGATAACTACGAGCAGTACTTC.

V and J are TRBV2 and TRBJ2-7, with 8 bases lining up with TRBD1. The CDR3 contains 14 residues. The V gene's germline CDR1 is SNHLY and CDR2 FYNNEI. With 4 bases clipped from V and 7 bases from J, the junction kept 9 bases outside the gene matches. Here the CDR3 DNA reads TGTGCCAGCAGTGTAATCAACAGGGGGAGGGAGCAGTACTTC. Translating gives CASSVINRGREQYF.

This chain uses TRBV5-1 with TRBJ1-2; 9 bases align to TRBD1. The trim removed 1 base at V and 7 bases at J, leaving 8 bases unmatched. CDR1 is SGHRS, CDR2 YFSETQ, per germline. The CDR3 contains 15 residues. The CDR3 loop reads CASSLTGGFSSGYTF. CDR3 DNA sequence: TGCGCCAGCAGCTTGACAGGGGGCTTTTCGTCTGGCTACACCTTC.

V and J are TRBV25-1 and TRBJ2-1, with D possibly TRBD2 on 6 matching bases. Trimming left V 3 bases short and J 0 bases short, with 12 bases between. The CDR3 consists of 16 residues. Germline loops: CDR1 MGHDK, CDR2 SYGVNS. CDR3 loop: CASSDWEVSSYNEQFF. The CDR3, as DNA: TGTGCCAGCAGTGATTGGGAGGTGAGCTCCTACAATGAGCAGTTCTTC.

The chain combines TRBV28 with TRBJ1-5; a weak D match, TRBD1 (6 bases). Trimming left V 3 bases short and J 3 bases short, with 15 bases between. The CDR3 runs to 16 residues. Germline lookup yields CDR1 MDHEN and CDR2 SYDVKM. CDR3 protein: CASSFVGRGYNQPQHF. Here the CDR3 DNA reads TGTGCCAGCAGTTTCGTTGGCAGGGGTTACAATCAGCCCCAGCATTTT. Full variable domain (outside the CDR3, taken from reference TRBV28 and TRBJ1-5): DVKVTQSSRYLVKRTGEKVFLECVQDMDHENMFWYRQDPGLGLRLIYFSYDVKMKEKGDIPEGYSVSREKKERFSLILESASTNQTSMYLCASSFVGRGYNQPQHFGDGTRLSIL.

This clone was picked up a small number of times. DNA of the CDR3: TGTGCCAGCAGTGTCCAGGGGGCTGATACTGAAGCTTTCTTT. As protein: CASSVQGADTEAFF. J is TRBJ1-1 and V is TRBV2, with 8 bases aligning to TRBD1. With V trimmed by 4 bases and J by 5 bases, 6 bases remained unmatched. The CDR3 covers 14 residues. Germline CDR1 is SNHLY and CDR2 is FYNNEI.

This rearrangement joins TRBV5-1 to TRBJ1-1; D might be TRBD1 (6 bases). The germline V gene encodes CDR1 SGHRS and CDR2 YFSETQ. This CDR3 is 16 amino acids long. V lost 4 bases and J lost 2, with 18 bases in between. CDR3 sequence (DNA): TGCGCCAGCAGCCCAGAACCTGACAGGACAAACACTGAAGCTTTCTTT. This translates into CASSPEPDRTNTEAFF.